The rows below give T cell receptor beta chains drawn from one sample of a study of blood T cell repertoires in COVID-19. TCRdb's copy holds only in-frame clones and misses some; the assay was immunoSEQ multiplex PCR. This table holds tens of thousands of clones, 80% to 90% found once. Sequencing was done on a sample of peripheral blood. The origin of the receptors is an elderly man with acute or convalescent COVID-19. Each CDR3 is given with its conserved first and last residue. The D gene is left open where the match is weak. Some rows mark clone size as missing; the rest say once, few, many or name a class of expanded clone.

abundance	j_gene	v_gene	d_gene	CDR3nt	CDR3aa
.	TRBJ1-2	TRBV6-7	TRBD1	TGTGCCAGCAGTTACCACGGGACAGGGGGCAGAGAGAGCTATGGCTACACCTTC	CASSYHGTGGRESYGYTF
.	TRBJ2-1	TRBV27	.	TGTGCCAGCAAAGCAACAGCCACTCACAATGAGCAGTTCTTC	CASKATATHNEQFF
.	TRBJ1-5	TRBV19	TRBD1	TGTGCCAGTAGTATTGGGAGACAGGGGACAGATCCCCAGCATTTT	CASSIGRQGTDPQHF
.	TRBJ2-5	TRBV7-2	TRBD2	TGTGCCAGCAGCTTCGGGACTATAAAAGAGACCCAGTACTTC	CASSFGTIKETQYF
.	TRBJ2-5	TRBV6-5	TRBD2	TGTGCCAGCAGCTTTAGCGGGAAGAGGGAGACCCAGTACTTC	CASSFSGKRETQYF
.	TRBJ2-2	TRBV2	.	TGTGCCAGCAGTGAACAGGGGAGTAACACCGGGGAGCTGTTTTTT	CASSEQGSNTGELFF
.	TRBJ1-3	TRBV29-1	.	TGCAGCGTTGGGACTATCGGTAGAAACACCATATATTTT	CSVGTIGRNTIYF
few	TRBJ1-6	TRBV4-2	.	TGTGCCAGCAGCCAAGATACGGAGTCCTCTAATTCACCCCTCCACTTT	CASSQDTESSNSPLHF
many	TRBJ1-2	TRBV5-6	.	TGTGCCAGCAGAAACAGGTCCCAAGGCTATGGCTACACCTTC	CASRNRSQGYGYTF
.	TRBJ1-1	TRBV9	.	TGTGCCAGCAGCGTAGGCAGGGGAGGGACTGAAGCTTTCTTT	CASSVGRGGTEAFF
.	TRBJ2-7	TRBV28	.	TGTGCCAGCAGCCAGTCAGGGGTCGAGCAGTACTTC	CASSQSGVEQYF
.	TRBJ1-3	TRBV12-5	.	TGTGCTAGTGGTTTGGTTCCCTGGGGGGGAAGCTCTGGAAACACCATATATTTT	CASGLVPWGGSSGNTIYF
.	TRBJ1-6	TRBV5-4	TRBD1	TGTGCCAGCAGCTTGGGGGACAGGGGATGGTCACCCCTCCACTTT	CASSLGDRGWSPLHF
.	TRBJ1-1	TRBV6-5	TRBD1	TGTGCCAGCAGTCCGACAGGGGGTAGGACTGAAGCTTTCTTT	CASSPTGGRTEAFF
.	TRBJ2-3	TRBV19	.	TGTGCCAGTAGTAAAGGGGTGGTTTCACTCGGCGTCCATACGCAGTATTTT	CASSKGVVSLGVHTQYF
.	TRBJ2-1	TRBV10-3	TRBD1	TGTGCCATCAGTGACAATCGACGACAGGGGTCGTGGGGTGAGCAGTTCTTC	CAISDNRRQGSWGEQFF
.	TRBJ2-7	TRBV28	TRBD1	TGTGCCAGCAGTCGAGGACAGGCTTCCTACGAGCAGTACTTC	CASSRGQASYEQYF
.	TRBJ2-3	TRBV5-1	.	TGCGCCAGCAGGGGCCTTGGGAGTCTGACAGATACGCAGTATTTT	CASRGLGSLTDTQYF
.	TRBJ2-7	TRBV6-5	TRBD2	TGTGCCAGCGGGGCCGGGACTAGCTCTTACGAGCAGTACTTC	CASGAGTSSYEQYF
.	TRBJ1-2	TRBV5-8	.	TGTGCCAGCAGCTTCGATGGGCCGTATGGCTACACCTTC	CASSFDGPYGYTF
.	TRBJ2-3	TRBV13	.	TGTGCCAGCAGCCCCTGGGGAGCAGATACGCAGTATTTT	CASSPWGADTQYF
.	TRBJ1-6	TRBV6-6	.	TGTGCCAGCAGTTACTCAGAGGGAAATTCACCCCTCCACTTT	CASSYSEGNSPLHF
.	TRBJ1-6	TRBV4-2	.	TGTGCCAGCAGCCAAGATCGGGGGTATAATTCACCCCTCCACTTT	CASSQDRGYNSPLHF
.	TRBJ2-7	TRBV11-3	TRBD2	TGTGCCAGCAGCCCCGGGGGAGCGGGAGAGGAGCAGTACTTC	CASSPGGAGEEQYF
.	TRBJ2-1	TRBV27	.	TGTGCCAGCAGCGGACTTTACAATGAGCAGTTCTTC	CASSGLYNEQFF
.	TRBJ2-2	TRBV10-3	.	TGTGCCATCAGTGAGCCAGGCCTCACCGGGGAGCTGTTTTTT	CAISEPGLTGELFF
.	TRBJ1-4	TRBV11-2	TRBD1	TGTGCCAGCAGCTTTCAGGGGGCGTATGAAAAACTGTTTTTT	CASSFQGAYEKLFF
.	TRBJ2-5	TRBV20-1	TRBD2	TGCAGTGCTAGTAGAACTAGCGGTTCCCAAGAGACCCAGTACTTC	CSASRTSGSQETQYF
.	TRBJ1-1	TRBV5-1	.	TGCGCCAGCAGCTTGGTTGCGGGGAGGGACACTGAAGCTTTCTTT	CASSLVAGRDTEAFF
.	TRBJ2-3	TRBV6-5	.	TGTGCCACGAACAGGGAAGGGACAGATACGCAGTATTTT	CATNREGTDTQYF
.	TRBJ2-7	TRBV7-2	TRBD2	TGTGCCAGCAGCCTACTAGCGGGAGGGTACGAGCAGTACTTC	CASSLLAGGYEQYF
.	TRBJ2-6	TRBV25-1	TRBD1	TGTGCCAGCAGTGCTCGACAGGGGGGAACTGGGGCCAACGTCCTGACTTTC	CASSARQGGTGANVLTF
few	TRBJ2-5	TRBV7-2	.	TGTGCCAGCAGCTTAGGACTAGTTGGGCAAGAGACCCAGTACTTC	CASSLGLVGQETQYF
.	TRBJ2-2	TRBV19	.	TGTGCCAGTAGTCTTGACAGACTGAACACCGGGGAGCTGTTTTTT	CASSLDRLNTGELFF
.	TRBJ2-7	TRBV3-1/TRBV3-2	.	TGTGCCAGCAGCCCCGGGACTCCTGGATACGAGCAGTACTTC	CASSPGTPGYEQYF
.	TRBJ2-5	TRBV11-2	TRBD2	TGTGCCAGCAGCTTAGTTAACGGGAGGGGCGAGACCCAGTACTTC	CASSLVNGRGETQYF
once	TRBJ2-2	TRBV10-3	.	TGTGCCATCAGTGAATCCGGGAGAGGGACCGGGGAGCTGTTTTTT	CAISESGRGTGELFF
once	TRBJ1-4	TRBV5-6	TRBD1	TGTGCCAGCAGCAGGGGACAGGGGGTAACTAATGAAAAACTGTTTTTT	CASSRGQGVTNEKLFF
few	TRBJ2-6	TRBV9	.	TGTGCCAGCAGCGCCGTGCAGACTGGGGCCAACGTCCTGACTTTC	CASSAVQTGANVLTF
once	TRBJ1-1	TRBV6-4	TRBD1	TGTGCCAGCAGCCGGACAGGGGGGAACACTGAAGCTTTCTTT	CASSRTGGNTEAFF
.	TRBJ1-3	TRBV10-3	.	TGTGCCATCAGCGCGGACATCTCTGGAAACACCATATATTTT	CAISADISGNTIYF
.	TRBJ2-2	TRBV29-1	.	TGCAGCGTCGCGGACACCGGGGAGCTGTTTTTT	CSVADTGELFF
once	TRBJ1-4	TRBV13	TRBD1	TGTGCCAGCAGCTTAGGGACAGGGAGGAATGAAAAACTGTTTTTT	CASSLGTGRNEKLFF
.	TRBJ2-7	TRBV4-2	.	TGTGCCAGCAGCCAAGAGACAGACTCCTACGAGCAGTACTTC	CASSQETDSYEQYF